This T cell receptor (beta chain) stems from a study of beta chain features in type 1 diabetes. Study background: Patients did not differ from healthy donors in age, gender or cell yield.

Study outcomes and limitations: Type 1 diabetes patients had fewer VDJ junction insertions and more deletions.

In this sample, this clone turned up a few times. The antigen is undetermined. Germline V gene data show CDR1 as LGHNA and CDR2 as YNFKEQ. Trimming took 4 bases from V and 7 from J; bases not matched to a gene: 5. CDR3 length equals 14 residues. cDNA synthesis used the whole RNA isolate, giving expressed TCRB sequences. Sequencing used immunoSEQ multiplex PCR; TCRdb keeps in-frame clones, though not all of them. The sample lists about 620,000 clones; about 14% were seen once. This chain joins TRBV4-2 and TRBJ1-5; 9 bases fit TRBD1. This TCR came from a man aged 18 to 29 in good health. Sequenced material: naive CD4+ T cells from blood. The CDR3 nucleotides read TGTGCCAGCAGCCTCGGGACAGGGACCCAGCCCCAGCATTTT. Translating gives CASSLGTGTQPQHF.